The T cell receptor (beta chain) described here comes from a study of control samples from healthy donors and cancer patients. Profiled with immunoSEQ multiplex PCR; TCRdb holds only in-frame clones, not every one. The repertoire holds roughly 150,000 clones, with more than 85% as singletons. This CDR3 has 15 amino acids. V lost 2 bases to trimming and J lost 1 base, with 11 bases between them. Germline V gene data show CDR1 as KGHSH and CDR2 as LQKENI. The receptor was derived from a man in his fifties or sixties in good health. The rearrangement joins TRBV18 to TRBJ1-1; D uncertain. The sample was blood. CDR3 DNA: TGTGCCAGCTCACCAGGGAAAGGAGGGAACACTGAAGCTTTCTTT. This encodes CASSPGKGGNTEAFF.